This T cell receptor beta chain was found in a study of blood T cell repertoires in COVID-19. Per the original methods: For nucleated cells, counts were estimated from reference gene primer amplification. Libraries were prepared by immunoSEQ multiplex PCR; TCRdb keeps only in-frame clonotypes and omits some of them. Clonal size and the V and J genes are those of that table, whereas D and trimming came from the DNA. The table records 300,000 or so clones, approximately 91% of them present only once. This clonotype originated in a woman aged 30 to 39 with COVID-19, enrolled during active disease. Sequencing was done on a sample of peripheral blood.

The CDR3 DNA reads TGTGCCAGCAGTTCCACAGGGGCGCAGGGGAACACTGAAGCTTTCTTT. Protein: CASSSTGAQGNTEAFF. The chain has TRBV28 and TRBJ1-1; 7 bases fit TRBD1. The CDR3 contains 16 residues. Trimming cost V 4 bases and J 1 base; bases outside gene matches: 9. Per the germline V gene, CDR1 is MDHEN and CDR2 is SYDVKM.